The rows below give T cell receptor beta chains drawn from one sample of a study of response to subunit inactivated influenza vaccine. TCRdb re-called the RT-PCR reads through MiXCR, storing one row per CDR3 protein. In the table there are 150,000 to 200,000 distinct CDR3 sequences, about 9% of which are singletons. The sample consisted of non-naive T cells sorted from PBMCs, taken on the day of vaccination. The receptor source for this set is a man aged 45-65 years who received an inactivated influenza vaccine. Both conserved end residues are part of each CDR3. D genes are given only for firm matches. Not all rows give a size; the values are once, few, many and, for expanded clones, a class.

len: 19
j_gene: TRBJ2-3
abundance: few
v_gene: TRBV4-1
d_gene: TRBD2
CDR3nt: TGCGCCAGCAGCCAACCCCCGGGGTTTTCCGGGGGGAAAGGGGATACGCAGTATTTT
CDR3aa: CASSQPPGFSGGKGDTQYF

len: 15
j_gene: TRBJ1-2
abundance: many
v_gene: TRBV4-3
d_gene: .
CDR3nt: TGCGCCAGCAGCCAACAGGCTACCGGGAACTATGGCTACACCTTC
CDR3aa: CASSQQATGNYGYTF

len: 14
j_gene: TRBJ2-5
abundance: many
v_gene: TRBV6-2/TRBV6-3
d_gene: .
CDR3nt: TGTGCCAGCAGGAATCCGGGACGGGCGGAGACCCAGTACTTC
CDR3aa: CASRNPGRAETQYF

len: 15
j_gene: TRBJ2-1
abundance: few
v_gene: TRBV7-9
d_gene: TRBD2
CDR3nt: TGTGCCAGTGGGCTAGCGGGGGGTACCTACAATGAGCAGTTCTTC
CDR3aa: CASGLAGGTYNEQFF

len: 12
j_gene: TRBJ1-5
abundance: .
v_gene: TRBV20-1
d_gene: .
CDR3nt: TGCAGTGCTTACGGTCACAATCAGCCCCAGCATTTT
CDR3aa: CSAYGHNQPQHF

len: 15
j_gene: TRBJ2-1
abundance: .
v_gene: TRBV4-3
d_gene: TRBD1
CDR3nt: TGCGCCAGCAGCCAAGAGGACAGGGGAGGCAATGAGCAGTTCTTC
CDR3aa: CASSQEDRGGNEQFF

len: 16
j_gene: TRBJ1-6
abundance: few
v_gene: TRBV5-5
d_gene: .
CDR3nt: TGTGCCAGCAGCTCCGATGCAGGACGAGTAGGTTCACCCCTCCACTTT
CDR3aa: CASSSDAGRVGSPLHF

len: 12
j_gene: TRBJ1-1
abundance: many
v_gene: TRBV5-1
d_gene: TRBD1
CDR3nt: TGCGCCAGCAGCCTCGACAGGGAAGGAGCTTTCTTT
CDR3aa: CASSLDREGAFF

len: 18
j_gene: TRBJ2-7
abundance: few
v_gene: TRBV11-2
d_gene: TRBD1
CDR3nt: TGTGCCAGCAGCCCTACGACCATGTCTCGGACAGGGGATTACGAGCAGTACTTC
CDR3aa: CASSPTTMSRTGDYEQYF

len: 14
j_gene: TRBJ2-4
abundance: many
v_gene: TRBV27
d_gene: TRBD2
CDR3nt: TGTGCCAGCAGTTTGACGATGGGACTAGCGCGACAGTACTTC
CDR3aa: CASSLTMGLARQYF

len: 13
j_gene: TRBJ1-2
abundance: few
v_gene: TRBV7-3
d_gene: .
CDR3nt: TGTGCCAGCAGCCTAAACAGGGAGTATGGCTACACCTTC
CDR3aa: CASSLNREYGYTF

len: 14
j_gene: TRBJ2-5
abundance: .
v_gene: TRBV9
d_gene: .
CDR3nt: TGTGCCAGCAGCAAGAGCCCAAAAGGGGAGACCCAGTACTTC
CDR3aa: CASSKSPKGETQYF

len: 15
j_gene: TRBJ2-7
abundance: once
v_gene: TRBV20-1
d_gene: TRBD1
CDR3nt: TGCAGTGCTAGAACGCGGACAGGGGCGTTCTACGAGCAGTACTTC
CDR3aa: CSARTRTGAFYEQYF

len: 14
j_gene: TRBJ1-2
abundance: few
v_gene: TRBV28
d_gene: TRBD1
CDR3nt: TGTGCCAGCAGTTCAGGGACAGGGAGGGGAGGCTACACCTTC
CDR3aa: CASSSGTGRGGYTF

len: 14
j_gene: TRBJ2-3
abundance: .
v_gene: TRBV2
d_gene: TRBD1
CDR3nt: TGTGCCACCCGACAGGGGGGGACCACAGATACGCAGTATTTT
CDR3aa: CATRQGGTTDTQYF